These 14 T cell receptor beta chains originate from one sample sequenced in a study of T cell responses to AZD1222 COVID-19 vaccine. The method was immunoSEQ multiplex PCR; TCRdb's version includes in-frame clones alone and lacks a portion of them. The top ten hold 3% to 4.5% of the sample, which has 95,000 to 130,000 clones, 80% to 90% seen once. The sequencing used peripheral blood, collected on day 0 of MenACWY control vaccination. Receptors were obtained from an adult in good health.

The chain joins TRBV5-4 to TRBJ2-1; tentative D call: TRBD1 (6 bases). Between the trimmed V and J ends, which lost 5 bases and 4 bases, there was a span of 22 bases. Germline-derived CDR1 and CDR2 are SGHNT and YYREEE (reference sequence). The CDR3 runs 17 residues. Written as DNA, the CDR3 is TGTGCCAGCAGGCCGGAGTTACAGGGTTTGGTGTACAATGAGCAGTTCTTC. Protein: CASRPELQGLVYNEQFF.

The chain couples TRBV5-1 to TRBJ2-1, with 9 bases that match TRBD2. CDR1 and CDR2 (germline): SGHRS, YFSETQ. This CDR3 comprises 17 residues. The J segment lost 3 bases and the V segment lost 3 bases, leaving 10 bases of the junction unmatched. DNA for the CDR3: TGCGCCAGCAGCTACATCGGGGCTAGCGGGGTCTACAATGAGCAGTTCTTC. Its protein product is CASSYIGASGVYNEQFF.

This sequence joins TRBV28 and TRBJ1-3, with TRBD1 matching 8 bases. This CDR3 contains 18 residues. Germline V gives CDR1 MDHEN, CDR2 SYDVKM. V trimming: 6 bases; J trimming: 0 bases; junction bases outside the gene matches: 13. The CDR3 spells CASRPIQGALISGNTIYF. CDR3 DNA: TGTGCCAGCAGGCCAATCCAGGGGGCTCTGATCTCTGGAAACACCATATATTTT.

V and J are TRBV29-1 and TRBJ1-3; no definite D call. This CDR3 has 17 residues. Germline V gene lookup returns CDR1 SQVTM and CDR2 ANQGSEA. Between the trimmed V and J ends, which lost 4 bases and 3 bases, there was a span of 22 bases. As DNA, the CDR3 is TGCAGCGTTGTCGAAGCGGTCCCGAGGCGGGGTGGAAACACCATATATTTT. Its protein is CSVVEAVPRRGGNTIYF.

This chain connects TRBV27 to TRBJ1-5; unclear D gene. This CDR3 spans 13 amino acids. From germline, CDR1 is MNHEY and CDR2 SMNVEV (reference sequence). V was cut by 2 bases and J by 4 bases, with 6 bases left in between. CDR3 DNA: TGTGCCAGCAGTTTACGGGAAAATCAGCCCCAGCATTTT. This translates into CASSLRENQPQHF.

V and J are TRBV27 and TRBJ2-1; D possibly corresponds to TRBD1 (6 bases). The V and J ends lost 5 bases and 14 bases respectively, with 16 bases between them. CDR3 size: 12 residues. CDR1 and CDR2 (germline): MNHEY, SMNVEV (reference sequence). In DNA, the CDR3 is TGTGCCAGCAGTCACCCGGGGTCAGGGGAGTTCTTC. It specifies CASSHPGSGEFF.

V usage is TRBV7-2 and J usage is TRBJ2-2, with D possibly matching TRBD2 (5 bases). This CDR3 spans 15 amino acids. Germline CDR1 reads SGHTA; CDR2 reads FQGNSA. V lost 5 bases and J 6 bases, leaving 16 bases between the germline ends. CDR3 nucleotides: TGTGCCAGCAGCGCCACCGGGGTTCCAGCCGGGGAGCTGTTTTTT. Translating gives CASSATGVPAGELFF. Full variable domain (remainder filled in from reference TRBV7-2 and TRBJ2-2): GAGVSQSPSNKVTEKGKDVELRCDPISGHTALYWYRQSLGQGLEFLIYFQGNSAPDKSGLPSDRFSAERTGGSVSTLTIQRTQQEDSAVYLCASSATGVPAGELFFGEGSRLTVL.

This clone was recorded once. The rearrangement uses TRBV4-1 and TRBJ2-1; TRBD2 might be the D (5 bases). The V gene's germline CDR1 is MGHRA and CDR2 YSYEKL. This CDR3 region has 17 residues. Trimming took 0 bases from V and 1 from J, leaving 13 bases between them. This CDR3 is CASSQDPGGSSYNEQFF. The CDR3 nucleotides are TGCGCCAGCAGCCAAGACCCTGGCGGGTCATCCTACAATGAGCAGTTCTTC.

The chain has TRBV10-3 and TRBJ1-5; 9 bases match TRBD1. The V segment lost 3 bases and the J segment 4 bases; nucleotides outside the gene matches: 4. The germline CDR1 and CDR2 sequences are ENHRY and SYGVKD. This CDR3 has 15 residues. CDR3 sequence: CAISEFGQGNQPQHF. DNA for the CDR3: TGTGCCATCAGTGAATTTGGACAGGGGAATCAGCCCCAGCATTTT.

The table lists this clone with a count of one. The rearrangement links TRBV24-1 to TRBJ2-5; tentative D call: TRBD1 (5 bases). The CDR3 is made up of 14 amino acids. Germline CDR1 is KGHDR and CDR2 is SFDVKD. V was trimmed by 3 bases and J by 5 bases, leaving 12 bases between them. Here the CDR3 reads CATSDPGAGETQYF. CDR3 in DNA: TGTGCCACCAGTGATCCAGGAGCAGGGGAGACCCAGTACTTC.

This chain joins TRBV7-6 and TRBJ2-1; D is perhaps TRBD2 (7 bases). Germline V gene sequence: CDR1 SGHVS, CDR2 FNYEAQ. There are 16 residues in the CDR3. Trimming pared 3 bases from V and 7 bases from J, leaving 19 bases between. The CDR3 region has the DNA TGTGCCAGCAGCTTCCGACCCGGTAGGGGGGGGAATGAGCAGTTCTTC. This translates into CASSFRPGRGGNEQFF.

This chain connects TRBV10-3 to TRBJ2-5; D unresolved. Germline V lookup: CDR1 ENHRY, CDR2 SYGVKD. The germline V and J ends were trimmed by 3 bases and 2 bases, with 7 bases remaining between them. The CDR3 is 13 residues long. The CDR3 DNA follows: TGTGCCATCAGTGAAGTGCTGCAAGAGACCCAGTACTTC. It specifies CAISEVLQETQYF.

V and J are TRBV7-2 and TRBJ2-5; D unclear. Trimming pared 3 bases from V and 0 bases from J, leaving 11 bases between. Germline loops: CDR1 SGHTA, CDR2 FQGNSA. CDR3 length: 15 residues. CDR3 sequence (DNA): TGTGCCAGCAGCTTGTTTGGACGGTACCAAGAGACCCAGTACTTC. It specifies CASSLFGRYQETQYF.

This chain joins TRBV15 and TRBJ1-4; 7 bases are shared with TRBD1. Germline V gene data show CDR1 as LNHNV and CDR2 as YYDKDF (reference sequence). V was pared by 1 base and J by 3 bases, with 5 bases of the junction left unmatched. The CDR3 is 16 residues long. DNA for the CDR3: TGTGCCACCAGCAGAGGGGAGACAGGGTCTAATGAAAAACTGTTTTTT. This sequence encodes CATSRGETGSNEKLFF.